This T cell receptor beta chain was recorded in a study of post-analysis software for immune sequencing data. General observations from the study: Patients carried roughly 5 TRBV segments more frequently than controls did, and TRBV5-6, TRBV5-1 and TRBV20-1 were among them. Controls showed significantly higher normalized Chao1 diversity than did multiple sclerosis patients.

Libraries were made from TCR beta cDNA, and they carried unique molecular identifiers. TCRdb re-analysed the PCR reads in MiXCR, keeping a single row per CDR3 protein. The sample lists around 710,000 distinct CDR3 sequences, around 45% seen once, with 4.9% in the top ten. V lost 5 bases to trimming and J lost 5 bases, with 12 bases between them. There are 13 residues in the CDR3. The germline gives CDR1 SGHTA, CDR2 FQGTGA. On this clonotype: No antigen is known for it.

The TCR comes from a girl aged 10 to 17 with multiple sclerosis. Material for sequencing was blood. The rearrangement uses TRBV7-3 and TRBJ2-5, with D possibly being TRBD2 (6 bases). CDR3 sequence reads: CASSRGTSETQYF. In DNA, the CDR3 is TGTGCCAGCAGCCGGGGGACCTCGGAGACCCAGTACTTC.